The entry below gives a single T cell receptor beta chain sequence along with its context. What it recognizes is unknown. The sample originates from a study of T-cell reconstitution after alpha-beta-depleted transplantation in children. Study results and limitations: Surviving recipient cells, namely T cells and thymic progenitors, were the source of high day-60 TCRbeta diversity in some patients. From newly produced T cells came most of the T-cell counts and diversity one year after transplant. About two months after transplant, alpha-beta T cells reportedly came from several hundred expanded graft clones.

The CDR3 totals 13 residues. Germline V gene data show CDR1 as DFQATT and CDR2 as SNEGSKA (reference sequence). V lost 1 base and J 2 bases, leaving 6 bases between the germline ends. The TCRbeta library incorporated unique molecular identifiers. Each CDR3 protein gets one entry after TCRdb re-called the PCR reads with MiXCR. Among 540,000 or so distinct CDR3 sequences, approximately 22% were seen once, and the ten largest hold over 12%. The TCR was taken from a boy under three years old who had a stem cell transplant for acute myeloid leukemia, so the T cells may come from the graft donor. This sample comprised PBMCs, mostly from graft donor cells, obtained 360 days after TCRalphabeta/CD19-depleted stem cell transplant. J is TRBJ1-3 and V is TRBV20-1; D not resolved. The CDR3: CSARVGTGNTIYF. The CDR3, as DNA: TGCAGTGCTAGAGTAGGGACTGGAAACACCATATATTTT.